This T cell receptor (beta chain) comes out of a study of T cells in Graves' hyperthyroidism and ophthalmopathy. On the study more broadly: The authors collected peripheral blood at initial diagnosis, before any treatment.

Stable Graves' hyperthyroidism meant no ophthalmopathy progression within 18 months. The PBMCs were sourced from fresh peripheral blood (more than 9 ml). Amplification of TCR beta CDR3 regions was performed using RNA transcripts as template. A set of HTBI primers served as the primers for a first-round RT-PCR of the TCR CDR3. Via MiXCR, TCRdb re-called the multiplex PCR reads, giving one row per CDR3 protein. This sample has roughly 630,000 distinct CDR3 sequences, with 15% to 19% found just once. Trimming took 0 bases from V and 1 from J, leaving 9 bases between them. The CDR3 sequence is 15 residues long. The germline gives CDR1 SGDLS, CDR2 YYNGEE.

Sequencing was done on a sample of blood. This rearrangement joins TRBV9 to TRBJ2-3; maybe TRBD2 (5 bases). This receptor was obtained from a woman between 25 and 40 years old with Graves' hyperthyroidism. CDR3 bases: TGTGCCAGCAGCGTAGAGGACTGGCGCACAGATACGCAGTATTTT. Protein product: CASSVEDWRTDTQYF.